The present T cell receptor (beta chain) was sequenced within a study of cytomegalovirus exposure and HLA in healthy donors. Study-level findings and limits: In all likelihood, a cluster of highly shared sequence variants was a sequencing artifact.

The germline V gene has CDR1 SGHTA and CDR2 FQGNSA. The ends were cut back, 7 bases at V and 2 bases at J, with 9 bases in the middle. The CDR3 totals 13 residues. Primers included in the PCR were 60 Vbeta and 13 Jbeta primers. Produced via immunoSEQ multiplex PCR; TCRdb's table is partial and in-frame only. The sample has roughly 170,000 clones, 70% to 85% seen once. On this clone itself: Its target is not known.

The clonotype comes from a woman in her twenties or thirties in good health and CMV-seropositive. The material sequenced was PBMCs. The rearrangement joins TRBV7-2 to TRBJ1-5, with D hard to call. CDR3 nucleotides: TGTGCCAGCACCCTCGGGGGCAATCAGCCCCAGCATTTT. It codes for CASTLGGNQPQHF.